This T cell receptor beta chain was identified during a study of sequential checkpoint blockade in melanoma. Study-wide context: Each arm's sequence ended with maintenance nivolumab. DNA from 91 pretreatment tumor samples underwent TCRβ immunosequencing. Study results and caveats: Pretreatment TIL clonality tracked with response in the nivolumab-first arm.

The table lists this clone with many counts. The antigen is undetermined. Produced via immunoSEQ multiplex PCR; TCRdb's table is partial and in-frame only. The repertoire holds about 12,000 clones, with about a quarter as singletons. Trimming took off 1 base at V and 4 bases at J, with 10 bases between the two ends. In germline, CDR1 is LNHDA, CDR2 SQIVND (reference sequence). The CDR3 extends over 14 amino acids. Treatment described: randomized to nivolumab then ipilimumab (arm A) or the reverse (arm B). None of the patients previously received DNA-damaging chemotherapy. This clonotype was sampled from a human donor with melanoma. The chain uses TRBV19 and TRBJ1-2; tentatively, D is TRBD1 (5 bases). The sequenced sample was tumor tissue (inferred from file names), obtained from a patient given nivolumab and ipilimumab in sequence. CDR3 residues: CASSIVGASYGYTF. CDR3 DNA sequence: TGTGCCAGTAGTATAGTTGGGGCCTCCTATGGCTACACCTTC.